This T cell receptor (beta chain) was documented in a study of CD8+ T cells in alopecia areata. Findings and caveats of the study: Tofacitinib significantly lowered scalp clonality and expanded CD8+ clones among the top 100.

The treatment denotes: oral pan-JAK inhibitor, 5-10 mg twice daily. Alopecia areata patients gave lesional scalp punch biopsies and peripheral blood samples. Germline CDR1 is SGDLS and CDR2 is YYNGEE. The CDR3 length is 15 residues. Trimming pared 2 bases from V and 0 bases from J, leaving 10 bases between. Worth noting for this clone: Antigen specificity is unknown.

Following RNA extraction, reverse transcription yielded cDNA that acted as the sequencing template. Clones were read by immunoSEQ multiplex PCR, and TCRdb kept only the in-frame ones, dropping some. The sample lists 150,000 to 200,000 clones, around three fifths seen once, with 1.3% in the top ten. The clonotype comes from a human donor with alopecia areata. The V and J genes are TRBV9 and TRBJ2-3; D tentatively reads TRBD1 or TRBD2 (5 bases each). The sample was CD4+ T cells sorted from blood, taken around week 47, from a patient treated with tofacitinib. CDR3 protein: CASSVGGGSTDTQYF. Written as DNA, the CDR3 is TGTGCCAGCAGCGTTGGTGGGGGTAGCACAGATACGCAGTATTTT.